These T cell receptor beta chains were read from a single sample in a study of T cell responses to AZD1222 COVID-19 vaccine. Profiling relied on immunoSEQ multiplex PCR, and the TCRdb table lists in-frame clones only, not all of them. The sample lists 150,000 to 200,000 clones, approximately 90% occurring once. Source: peripheral blood, taken 28 days after the second AZD1222 dose. Receptor source: an adult who received the AZD1222 COVID-19 vaccine. Each CDR3 is given with its conserved first and last residue. D genes are given only for firm matches. Not all rows give a size; the values are once, few, many and, for expanded clones, a class.

j_call d_call v_call clone_size cdr3_aa cdr3_nt
TRBJ1-2 . TRBV28 . CASSLDRSYGYTF TGTGCCAGCAGCCTGGACAGATCCTATGGCTACACCTTC
TRBJ1-6 TRBD1 TRBV27 . CASSPGQQLTPLHF TGTGCCAGCAGTCCGGGACAGCAACTGACACCCCTCCACTTT
TRBJ1-2 . TRBV10-2 few CASSPGESRFHTF TGCGCCAGCAGTCCCGGGGAGTCGAGATTTCACACCTTC
TRBJ1-4 . TRBV5-6 . CASSLRRGGEKLFF TGTGCCAGCAGCCTCCGAAGGGGGGGTGAAAAACTGTTTTTT
TRBJ1-2 . TRBV6-2/TRBV6-3 . CASSYGTSYGYTF TGTGCCAGCAGTTACGGCACCTCCTATGGCTACACCTTC
TRBJ1-5 . TRBV7-9 . CASSRGWDSNQPQHF TGTGCCAGCAGCCGGGGTTGGGATAGCAATCAGCCCCAGCATTTT
TRBJ2-1 TRBD1 TRBV29-1 . CSVLNRGAYNEQFF TGCAGCGTCCTGAACAGGGGGGCCTACAATGAGCAGTTCTTC
TRBJ2-2 TRBD2 TRBV12-3/TRBV12-4 . CASGSGVTGELFF TGTGCCAGCGGAAGCGGGGTAACCGGGGAGCTGTTTTTT
TRBJ2-7 TRBD1 TRBV12-5 . CASGFWDSSYEQYF TGTGCTAGTGGTTTTTGGGACAGTTCCTACGAGCAGTACTTC
TRBJ2-5 . TRBV23-1 . CASSQNLNLTVEGQETQYF TGCGCCAGCAGTCAAAACTTAAATTTGACAGTCGAGGGCCAAGAGACCCAGTACTTC
TRBJ2-2 . TRBV27 . CASRLASVRTGELFF TGTGCCAGCAGACTCGCCAGCGTCAGGACCGGGGAGCTGTTTTTT
TRBJ2-2 TRBD2 TRBV12-5 . CASGLVSPSGRGTGELFF TGTGCTAGTGGTTTGGTATCCCCTAGCGGGAGGGGCACCGGGGAGCTGTTTTTT
TRBJ2-5 TRBD1 TRBV19 . CASTPDRGRLETQYF TGTGCCAGTACCCCGGACAGGGGGCGCCTCGAGACCCAGTACTTC
TRBJ1-1 . TRBV9 . CASSEGWSTEAFF TGTGCCAGCAGCGAGGGGTGGAGCACTGAAGCTTTCTTT
TRBJ1-2 . TRBV7-9 once CASSQEGPSNYGYTF TGTGCCAGCAGCCAAGAGGGGCCCTCTAACTATGGCTACACCTTC
TRBJ2-2 . TRBV28 . CASRLWFRSVGGTGELFF TGTGCCAGCAGGTTATGGTTTCGCTCCGTCGGGGGCACCGGGGAGCTGTTTTTT
TRBJ1-1 . TRBV28 few CASRGTLNTEAFF TGTGCCAGCAGAGGGACTCTAAACACTGAAGCTTTCTTT
TRBJ2-2 TRBD2 TRBV28 . CASSPISGRMFGELFF TGTGCCAGCAGTCCGATTAGCGGGAGGATGTTTGGGGAGCTGTTTTTT
TRBJ2-7 . TRBV2 . CASRADGGLVWYEQYF TGTGCCAGCAGAGCCGATGGGGGGCTGGTGTGGTACGAGCAGTACTTC
TRBJ1-1 . TRBV5-1 . CASSLALSTYSKAFF TGCGCCAGCAGCTTGGCCCTTTCAACCTACAGCAAAGCTTTCTTT
TRBJ1-1 . TRBV6-6 . CASKDPMNTEAFF TGTGCCAGCAAGGACCCCATGAACACTGAAGCTTTCTTT
TRBJ1-1 . TRBV7-3 . CASSSRGRNTEAFF TGTGCCAGCAGCTCACGGGGCAGAAACACTGAAGCTTTCTTT
TRBJ2-2 TRBD2 TRBV27 . CASSATSGGAGELFF TGTGCCAGCAGTGCAACTAGCGGGGGGGCCGGGGAGCTGTTTTTT
TRBJ1-2 TRBD1 TRBV24-1 . CATRSNRGFYGYTF TGTGCCACCAGGTCCAACAGGGGCTTTTATGGCTACACCTTC
TRBJ2-3 TRBD2 TRBV27 . CASSRKRLAGGTDTQYF TGTGCCAGCAGCCGGAAGCGGTTAGCGGGGGGCACAGATACGCAGTATTTT
TRBJ2-7 . TRBV7-2 . CASSVGLSYEQYF TGTGCCAGCAGCGTAGGACTGTCCTACGAGCAGTACTTC
TRBJ2-3 . TRBV14 . CASSHSSGNTDTQYF TGTGCCAGCAGCCACAGTAGCGGAAACACAGATACGCAGTATTTT
TRBJ1-1 TRBD1 TRBV7-9 once CASDRAPNTEAFF TGTGCCAGCGACAGGGCACCGAACACTGAAGCTTTCTTT
TRBJ1-1 . TRBV28 . CASSYPLRTVNTEAFF TGTGCCAGCAGTTACCCGCTTCGGACAGTGAACACTGAAGCTTTCTTT
TRBJ2-1 TRBD2 TRBV7-2 few CASSFSGRAYNEQFF TGTGCCAGCAGCTTTAGCGGGAGGGCCTACAATGAGCAGTTCTTC
TRBJ1-4 TRBD1 TRBV19 few CASRDRATNEKLFF TGTGCCAGTAGGGACAGGGCAACTAATGAAAAACTGTTTTTT
TRBJ1-2 TRBD1 TRBV19 . CASSEQGAGGYTF TGTGCCAGTAGCGAACAGGGGGCCGGGGGCTACACCTTC
TRBJ1-4 . TRBV7-8 once CASSLGTINNEKLFF TGTGCCAGCAGCTTAGGGACAATCAATAATGAAAAACTGTTTTTT
TRBJ2-1 TRBD1 TRBV30 . CAWSVGTANYNEQFF TGTGCCTGGAGTGTCGGGACAGCAAACTACAATGAGCAGTTCTTC
TRBJ2-3 . TRBV5-6 . CASSFHGPTDTQYF TGTGCCAGCAGCTTCCACGGCCCCACAGATACGCAGTATTTT
TRBJ1-2 . TRBV7-8 few CASSLDQGYYGYTF TGTGCCAGCAGCTTAGACCAGGGGTACTATGGCTACACCTTC
TRBJ2-3 TRBD2 TRBV19 . CASSSLTSGGTDTQYF TGTGCCAGTAGTTCATTGACTAGCGGGGGAACAGATACGCAGTATTTT
TRBJ1-6 . TRBV27 . CASSPTRGSYNSPLHF TGTGCCAGCAGTCCCACCAGGGGCTCCTATAATTCACCCCTCCACTTT
TRBJ1-1 TRBD1 TRBV19 . CASSILGQPNTEAFF TGTGCCAGTAGCATTCTGGGACAGCCGAACACTGAAGCTTTCTTT
TRBJ2-7 TRBD1 TRBV4-2 . CASSQDVGTGALNGQYF TGTGCCAGCAGCCAAGACGTCGGGACAGGGGCCTTGAACGGGCAGTACTTC
TRBJ1-1 . TRBV10-2 . CASSGALRVHTEAFF TGCGCCAGCAGTGGGGCTTTACGGGTTCACACTGAAGCTTTCTTT
TRBJ2-1 TRBD2 TRBV7-2 . CASSPPRRASGSEQFF TGTGCCAGCAGCCCCCCCAGGCGGGCTAGCGGGAGTGAGCAGTTCTTC
TRBJ2-1 . TRBV20-1 . CSASTSREREQFF TGCAGTGCTAGTACTAGTAGGGAGCGGGAGCAGTTCTTC
TRBJ2-1 . TRBV9 . CASKYGYTRWDYNEQFF TGTGCCAGCAAGTATGGGTATACTAGGTGGGACTACAATGAGCAGTTCTTC
TRBJ1-1 . TRBV28 . CASTTTGRSTEAFF TGTGCCAGCACTACAACAGGGCGATCAACTGAAGCTTTCTTT
TRBJ1-2 . TRBV7-2 . CASSLSNTRYGYTF TGTGCCAGCAGCTTATCAAACACCCGCTATGGCTACACCTTC
TRBJ2-5 TRBD2 TRBV7-2 . CASSIQRGGETQYF TGTGCCAGCAGCATTCAGCGGGGAGGAGAGACCCAGTACTTC
TRBJ2-7 . TRBV7-9 . CASSPTGHTWGYEQYF TGTGCCAGCAGCCCTACGGGACACACATGGGGTTACGAGCAGTACTTC
TRBJ2-7 . TRBV28 . CASSYNDEQYF TGTGCCAGCAGTTATAATGACGAGCAGTACTTC
TRBJ1-1 . TRBV7-9 once CASSLAHGGSQAFF TGTGCCAGCAGCTTAGCGCATGGGGGATCCCAAGCTTTCTTT
TRBJ2-1 TRBD2 TRBV6-2/TRBV6-3 . CASSDSGRWDSEQFF TGTGCCAGCAGCGATAGCGGGAGGTGGGATAGTGAGCAGTTCTTC
TRBJ2-6 . TRBV18 . CASSLPGLYSGANVLTF TGTGCCAGCTCACTTCCGGGACTTTACTCTGGGGCCAACGTCCTGACTTTC
TRBJ2-7 . TRBV5-6 . CASSGWGTASYEQYF TGTGCCAGCAGCGGATGGGGCACAGCCTCCTACGAGCAGTACTTC
TRBJ1-2 . TRBV9 . CASNVDGNYGYTF TGTGCCAGCAATGTGGACGGGAACTATGGCTACACCTTC